This TCR beta chain comes out of a study of T cells in localized non-small cell lung cancer (TCRdb year 2020). For the study in its entirety: The study examined T cell repertoires in under 300 patients with early-stage NSCLC and compared tumors with uninvolved tumor-adjacent lungs. NSCLC patients had a mean age of roughly 66 years, and 120 to 150 were male and 107 female. All 240 or so NSCLC patients in the cohort were treatment-naive and had localized lung tumors that were resected.

At diagnosis, tumor, uninvolved tumor-adjacent lung and peripheral blood were collected and then preserved as a mix of FFPE and fresh-frozen material. Blood samples were analyzed as peripheral blood mononuclear cells for TCR repertoire profiling. V sheds 8 bases and J sheds 1 base, leaving 6 bases between their ends. The CDR3 contains 13 residues, cysteine and phenylalanine counted. Just the 39-base CDR3 DNA is kept, in frame starting at base 1. The germline V gene encodes CDR1 MGHRA and CDR2 YSYEKL. A note on this clone: Its antigen is not yet known. Base qualities are not recorded, but no much larger clone differs from it by a single base.

Paper-wide results and their limitations: Higher blood T cell density associated with longer overall survival, while higher adjacent-lung clonality associated with shorter survival. Because multi-region tumor sequencing was not performed, intratumor heterogeneity could not be ruled out. Because of the exploratory design, TCR variables were selected using unadjusted p-values without false-discovery rate correction. A median of 57 of the top 100 tumor clones turned up in the paired uninvolved adjacent lung, and 25 to 35 of those clones also ranked among the top 100 of that same adjacent lung. Uninvolved tumor-adjacent lung showed the highest T cell clonality, higher than tumor, which suggests more focused antigenic responses in the uninvolved tumor-adjacent lung.

TCR beta CDR3 regions were sequenced from DNA using the immunoSEQ Assay. The study's processing was this. T cell density was computed as TCR beta template counts normalized to usable DNA estimated by amplifying housekeeping genes. Using the preseqR package, richness was estimated by extrapolating to 120,000 templates for tissue samples and 400,000 templates for PBMC samples. Clonality was taken to be one minus Pielou's evenness. Tissue-enriched TCRs were identified through differential abundance testing performed on productive amino-acid clonotypes, with a minimum total count of 5 and an alpha of 0.1. The Jaccard Index and the Morisita Overlap Index were used to quantify repertoire overlap between compartments. GLIPH grouped TCR beta CDR3s together with public tetramer-defined viral CDR3s, and a viral motif had to include at least three viral sequences and also show V-gene enrichment. TCRdb holds this immuneACCESS table with in-frame rearrangements only. Some clones are missing; in checked studies, unresolved V genes explain under half, and the rest has no known cause. The DNA was the basis for D and trimming; V, J and clone size are from that table. The sample data list about 72,000 clones, and almost 85% of these were observed just once. Approximately 12% of the sample belongs to the ten largest clones.

The input for sequencing was peripheral blood, taken before any cancer treatment. The chain is encoded by TRBV4-1 joined to TRBJ2-6; the D gene is unclear. This TCR was recovered from a female donor older than 55 with stage I lung adenocarcinoma. This receptor carries the CDR3 CASGNSGANVLTF. The sequenced DNA: TGCGCCAGCGGAAATTCTGGGGCCAACGTCCTGACTTTC.